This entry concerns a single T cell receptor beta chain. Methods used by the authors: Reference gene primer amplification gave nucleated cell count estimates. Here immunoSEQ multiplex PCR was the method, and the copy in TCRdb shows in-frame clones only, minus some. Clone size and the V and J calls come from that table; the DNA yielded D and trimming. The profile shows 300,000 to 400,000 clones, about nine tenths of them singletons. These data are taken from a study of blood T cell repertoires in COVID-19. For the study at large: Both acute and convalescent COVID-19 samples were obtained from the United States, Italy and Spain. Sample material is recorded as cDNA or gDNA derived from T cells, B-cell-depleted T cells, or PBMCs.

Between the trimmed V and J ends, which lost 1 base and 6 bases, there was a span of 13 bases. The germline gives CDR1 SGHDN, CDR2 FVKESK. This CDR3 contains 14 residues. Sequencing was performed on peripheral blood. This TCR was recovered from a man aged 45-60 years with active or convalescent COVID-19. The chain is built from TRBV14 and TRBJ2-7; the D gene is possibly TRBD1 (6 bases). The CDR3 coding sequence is TGTGCCAGCAGCCAAGTCGCAGGGGATAGCGAGCAGTACTTC. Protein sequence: CASSQVAGDSEQYF.